The text below deals with one TCR beta chain. Its antigen remains unknown. These data belong to a study of shared clonotypes between healthy human individuals. Trimming took 3 bases from V and 4 from J; bases not matched to a gene: 5. In germline, CDR1 is LNHNV, CDR2 YYDKDF (reference sequence). This CDR3 is built from 16 residues. Study observations and caveats: The study sampled only blood, and tissue repertoires likely differ.

Healthy HIV-negative adults without recent acute infections or vaccinations served as donors. Replicate PCRs run on unsorted PBMC used around 0.3 ug DNA, which was 25,000 to 30,000 T cell genomes. The repertoire was sequenced with immunoSEQ multiplex PCR; TCRdb's copy has only in-frame clones and lacks some. The sample lists 450,000 to 500,000 clones, 79% occurring once. The source of this sequence is a woman aged 40 to 50 in good health. Some clones in this sample may be carry-over from other donors' samples. This rearrangement joins TRBV15 to TRBJ2-6; 8 bases map to TRBD1. Sequenced input: PBMCs. CDR3 sequence reads: CATSRDRASGANVLTF. CDR3 sequence (DNA): TGTGCCACCAGCAGGGACAGGGCATCGGGGGCCAACGTCCTGACTTTC. The full variable domain, its missing parts supplied by reference TRBV15 and TRBJ2-6, is DAMVIQNPRYQVTQFGKPVTLSCSQTLNHNVMYWYQQKSSQAPKLLFHYYDKDFNNEADTPDNFQSRRPNTSFCFLDIRSPGLGDTAMYLCATSRDRASGANVLTFGAGSRLTVL.